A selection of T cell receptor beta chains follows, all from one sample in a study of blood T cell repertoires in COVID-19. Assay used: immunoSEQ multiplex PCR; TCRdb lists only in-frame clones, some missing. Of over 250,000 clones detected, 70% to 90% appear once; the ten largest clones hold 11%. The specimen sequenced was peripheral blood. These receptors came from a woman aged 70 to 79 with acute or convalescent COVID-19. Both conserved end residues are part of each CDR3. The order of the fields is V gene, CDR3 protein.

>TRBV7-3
CASSLSRTSNEQFF
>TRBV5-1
CASSLVGRGVNTEAFF
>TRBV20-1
CSAERGEGQYF
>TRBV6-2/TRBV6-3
CASSEPGATNEKLFF
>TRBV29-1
CSARGTSPNTEAFF
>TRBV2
CASSNQGGTEAFF
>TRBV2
CASSGGTIIYNSPLHF
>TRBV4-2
CASSQGLAGGLPLETQYF
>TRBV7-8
CASSLGTQGSYEQYF
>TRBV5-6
CASSLSRGLAFF
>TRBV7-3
CASSLAGGRAEAFF
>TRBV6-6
CASSPGGASDTQYF
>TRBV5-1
CASSPHNFSLWDSLYEKLFF
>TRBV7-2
CASSLRGSPLHF
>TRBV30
CAWGKSPIYTF
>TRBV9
CASSVTSTDTQYF
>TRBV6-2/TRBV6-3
CASSSSVIQETQYF
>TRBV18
CASSQVGRGQETQYF
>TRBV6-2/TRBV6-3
CASSIRQGKGYTF
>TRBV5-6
CASRATGKSSPLHF
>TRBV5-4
CASSLVGQVYGYTF
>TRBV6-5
CASISREGSYEQYF
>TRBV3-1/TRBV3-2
CASSASGDTEAFF
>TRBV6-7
CASSYSAGQGAPLHF
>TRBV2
CASRAGWGLNQPQHF
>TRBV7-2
CATTKTGPTDTQYF
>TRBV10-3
CAGRTGAGGYTF
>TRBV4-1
CASSLRGVLTF